A selection of T cell receptor beta chains follows, all from one sample in a study of blood T cell repertoires in COVID-19. The data were produced by immunoSEQ multiplex PCR, yet TCRdb's version contains in-frame clones alone and is incomplete. Counted here are a few hundred thousand clones, around 83% occurring once; the ten biggest clones make up roughly 5.1%. The specimen was PBMCs or T cells enriched from blood (not recorded which). These receptors originate from a woman aged 45-65 years who had recovered from COVID-19. Both conserved end residues are part of each CDR3. The order of the fields is J gene, V gene, D gene, clone size, CDR3 DNA, CDR3 protein. A D gene is named only where the DNA matches it firmly. Clone size appears in some rows only: once, few, many, or a class for an expanded clone.

J gene: TRBJ1-6; V gene: TRBV12-5; D gene: TRBD1; clone size: -; CDR3 DNA: TGTGCTAGTGGCCGACAGGGCCCCTATTCACCCCTCCACTTT; CDR3 protein: CASGRQGPYSPLHF
J gene: TRBJ2-7; V gene: TRBV6-1; D gene: -; clone size: -; CDR3 DNA: TGTGCCAGCAGTGAGAGGACAACCTACGAGCAGTACTTC; CDR3 protein: CASSERTTYEQYF
J gene: TRBJ1-4; V gene: TRBV7-9; D gene: -; clone size: -; CDR3 DNA: TGTGCCAGCAGCTTAGCGGAACTGGCGGGAGAAAAACTGTTTTTT; CDR3 protein: CASSLAELAGEKLFF
J gene: TRBJ2-1; V gene: TRBV7-2; D gene: -; clone size: -; CDR3 DNA: TGTGCCAGCAGCTCAGCTAGTGGGGCGGGGGCGCAGTTCTTC; CDR3 protein: CASSSASGAGAQFF
J gene: TRBJ1-2; V gene: TRBV30; D gene: -; clone size: few; CDR3 DNA: TGTGCCTGGAGTGTCGTTGGGGGGTACACCTTC; CDR3 protein: CAWSVVGGYTF
J gene: TRBJ1-6; V gene: TRBV5-6; D gene: TRBD1; clone size: -; CDR3 DNA: TGTGCCAGCAGCTTGACCGGACAGGGCGCAAATTCACCCCTCCACTTT; CDR3 protein: CASSLTGQGANSPLHF
J gene: TRBJ1-5; V gene: TRBV28; D gene: -; clone size: -; CDR3 DNA: TGTGCCAGCAGTTTATCCCTCACGAGGAATCAGCCCCAGCATTTT; CDR3 protein: CASSLSLTRNQPQHF
J gene: TRBJ1-1; V gene: TRBV7-2; D gene: -; clone size: -; CDR3 DNA: TGTGCCAGCACCTCGGGGACACTTCCAGAAGCTTTCTTT; CDR3 protein: CASTSGTLPEAFF
J gene: TRBJ1-2; V gene: TRBV30; D gene: -; clone size: few; CDR3 DNA: TGTGCCTGGAGTGACAGGCCTTATGGCTACACCTTC; CDR3 protein: CAWSDRPYGYTF
J gene: TRBJ2-7; V gene: TRBV19; D gene: TRBD2; clone size: -; CDR3 DNA: TGTGCCAGTGGGCCCGCGGGAGTGATCTACGAGCAGTACTTC; CDR3 protein: CASGPAGVIYEQYF
J gene: TRBJ1-4; V gene: TRBV11-2; D gene: TRBD1; clone size: -; CDR3 DNA: TGTGCCAGCAGCTGGGACAGGGTGTCTGAAAAACTGTTTTTT; CDR3 protein: CASSWDRVSEKLFF
J gene: TRBJ1-2; V gene: TRBV29-1; D gene: -; clone size: -; CDR3 DNA: TGCAGCGCCGAAAGTACAGGGCAGGGCTATGGCTACACCTTC; CDR3 protein: CSAESTGQGYGYTF
J gene: TRBJ2-3; V gene: TRBV28; D gene: TRBD2; clone size: -; CDR3 DNA: TGTGCCAGCAGTTCGGGGACTAGCGGGAGGAATACGCAGTATTTT; CDR3 protein: CASSSGTSGRNTQYF
J gene: TRBJ1-4; V gene: TRBV30; D gene: -; clone size: -; CDR3 DNA: TGTGCCTGGGCCCCCGGTCCGGGTGGGCTGTTTTTT; CDR3 protein: CAWAPGPGGLFF
J gene: TRBJ1-6; V gene: TRBV19; D gene: -; clone size: -; CDR3 DNA: TGTGCCAGTAGTACCGAGCCGAGACAGAGCTCACCCCTCCACTTT; CDR3 protein: CASSTEPRQSSPLHF
J gene: TRBJ2-2; V gene: TRBV4-1; D gene: -; clone size: -; CDR3 DNA: TGCGCCAGCAGCCAAGAAACTAGTTACGGCGGGGAGCTGTTTTTT; CDR3 protein: CASSQETSYGGELFF
J gene: TRBJ1-6; V gene: TRBV30; D gene: -; clone size: few; CDR3 DNA: TGTGCCTGGACTACTGATCCGCCCCTCCACTTT; CDR3 protein: CAWTTDPPLHF
J gene: TRBJ1-2; V gene: TRBV29-1; D gene: -; clone size: -; CDR3 DNA: TGCAGCGTTTTGGGAGATAACTATGGCTACACCTTC; CDR3 protein: CSVLGDNYGYTF
J gene: TRBJ2-3; V gene: TRBV6-2/TRBV6-3; D gene: -; clone size: -; CDR3 DNA: TGTGCCAGCAGTTACCCCTCTATGCCATTACCGATTACGCAGTATTTT; CDR3 protein: CASSYPSMPLPITQYF
J gene: TRBJ1-1; V gene: TRBV18; D gene: -; clone size: -; CDR3 DNA: TGTGCCAGCACAGGGATAGGGACTGAAGCTTTCTTT; CDR3 protein: CASTGIGTEAFF
J gene: TRBJ1-1; V gene: TRBV19; D gene: -; clone size: -; CDR3 DNA: TGTGCCAGTGGCTGGGACGGGGGAACTGAAGCTTTCTTT; CDR3 protein: CASGWDGGTEAFF
J gene: TRBJ2-1; V gene: TRBV2; D gene: TRBD2; clone size: -; CDR3 DNA: TGTGCCAGAGGGCGGAGCGGGGGGAGGAATGAGCAGTTCTTC; CDR3 protein: CARGRSGGRNEQFF
J gene: TRBJ1-2; V gene: TRBV18; D gene: -; clone size: many; CDR3 DNA: TGTGCCAGCTCACCGAAGCAGGTGGATGGCTACACCTTC; CDR3 protein: CASSPKQVDGYTF
J gene: TRBJ2-1; V gene: TRBV9; D gene: -; clone size: -; CDR3 DNA: TGTGCCAGCAGCGTGACCGGGGTTGAGCAGTTCTTC; CDR3 protein: CASSVTGVEQFF
J gene: TRBJ2-1; V gene: TRBV25-1; D gene: -; clone size: -; CDR3 DNA: TGTGCCAGCAGTGACTCCCGGACTCCCCTTCGGCAGTTCTTC; CDR3 protein: CASSDSRTPLRQFF
J gene: TRBJ2-1; V gene: TRBV9; D gene: TRBD2; clone size: few; CDR3 DNA: TGTGCCAGCAGCCCGACCGGGACTAGCGTATACAATGAGCAGTTCTTC; CDR3 protein: CASSPTGTSVYNEQFF
J gene: TRBJ1-2; V gene: TRBV6-2/TRBV6-3; D gene: TRBD1; clone size: -; CDR3 DNA: TGTGCCAGCAGTGTACCGGGACAGGCGCCCGGCTACACCTTC; CDR3 protein: CASSVPGQAPGYTF
J gene: TRBJ1-6; V gene: TRBV7-8; D gene: TRBD1; clone size: -; CDR3 DNA: TGTGCCAGCAGCTTCGGGTTTGGGGGGACAGGGCGTAATTCACCCCTCCACTTT; CDR3 protein: CASSFGFGGTGRNSPLHF
J gene: TRBJ2-5; V gene: TRBV7-3; D gene: -; clone size: -; CDR3 DNA: TGTGCCAGCAGCTTGCGCGGAGCATCCCAAGAGACCCAGTACTTC; CDR3 protein: CASSLRGASQETQYF
J gene: TRBJ2-7; V gene: TRBV10-3; D gene: -; clone size: -; CDR3 DNA: TGTGCCATCAGACCAGTGACTGGTGCCGAGCAGTACTTC; CDR3 protein: CAIRPVTGAEQYF
J gene: TRBJ2-2; V gene: TRBV7-3; D gene: -; clone size: -; CDR3 DNA: TGTGCCAGCAGCTACACACGGGACACCGGGGAGCTGTTTTTT; CDR3 protein: CASSYTRDTGELFF
J gene: TRBJ1-2; V gene: TRBV12-3/TRBV12-4; D gene: TRBD1; clone size: -; CDR3 DNA: TGTGCCAGCAGTCTTGGACAGGGCGGCGGCTACACCTTC; CDR3 protein: CASSLGQGGGYTF
J gene: TRBJ2-7; V gene: TRBV14; D gene: TRBD1; clone size: -; CDR3 DNA: TGTGCCAGCAGCCTAAACACAGGGGCCGGTGAGCAGTACTTC; CDR3 protein: CASSLNTGAGEQYF
J gene: TRBJ1-1; V gene: TRBV9; D gene: -; clone size: few; CDR3 DNA: TGTGCCAGCAGCCAACTCGGGACAATGAACACTGAAGCTTTCTTT; CDR3 protein: CASSQLGTMNTEAFF
J gene: TRBJ1-5; V gene: TRBV9; D gene: -; clone size: -; CDR3 DNA: TGTGCCAGCAGCGAAGGTCGGAGTAGCAATCAGCCCCAGCATTTT; CDR3 protein: CASSEGRSSNQPQHF
J gene: TRBJ1-1; V gene: TRBV5-1; D gene: TRBD1; clone size: -; CDR3 DNA: TGCGCCAGCAGCTTGGTCACGACAGGGGGCAGCACTGAAGCTTTCTTT; CDR3 protein: CASSLVTTGGSTEAFF
J gene: TRBJ1-4; V gene: TRBV11-3; D gene: -; clone size: -; CDR3 DNA: TGTGCCAGCAGCTTAGGCGGGACCCCAGGAGAAAAACTGTTTTTT; CDR3 protein: CASSLGGTPGEKLFF
J gene: TRBJ1-1; V gene: TRBV7-2; D gene: TRBD1; clone size: -; CDR3 DNA: TGTGCCAGCAGCTTGGGACAGCGAGTTGGGTTTTGGGAGAACACTGAAGCTTTCTTT; CDR3 protein: CASSLGQRVGFWENTEAFF
J gene: TRBJ1-1; V gene: TRBV5-6; D gene: TRBD1; clone size: few; CDR3 DNA: TGTGCCAGCATCATGACAGGGGGGAACACTGAAGCTTTCTTT; CDR3 protein: CASIMTGGNTEAFF
J gene: TRBJ2-1; V gene: TRBV25-1; D gene: TRBD2; clone size: -; CDR3 DNA: TGTGCCAGCAGACTAGCGGACTACAATGAGCAGTTCTTC; CDR3 protein: CASRLADYNEQFF
J gene: TRBJ2-4; V gene: TRBV19; D gene: -; clone size: -; CDR3 DNA: TGTGCCAGTAGTTCAGGGGGGAGGTCTGGCAAAAACATTCAGTACTTC; CDR3 protein: CASSSGGRSGKNIQYF
J gene: TRBJ2-2; V gene: TRBV5-1; D gene: -; clone size: -; CDR3 DNA: TGCGCCAGCAGCTTGGCCGGCAGGGAGGCCGGGGAGCTGTTTTTT; CDR3 protein: CASSLAGREAGELFF
J gene: TRBJ1-1; V gene: TRBV3-1/TRBV3-2; D gene: -; clone size: -; CDR3 DNA: TGTGCCAGCAGCCAAGCACAGGGTTACACTGAAGCTTTCTTT; CDR3 protein: CASSQAQGYTEAFF
J gene: TRBJ1-1; V gene: TRBV7-8; D gene: TRBD1; clone size: -; CDR3 DNA: TGTGCCAGCAGCACGGGAGGGACAGCCACTGAAGCTTTCTTT; CDR3 protein: CASSTGGTATEAFF
J gene: TRBJ1-1; V gene: TRBV7-3; D gene: -; clone size: -; CDR3 DNA: TGTGCCAGCAGCCCGGGACTTAACACTGAAGCTTTCTTT; CDR3 protein: CASSPGLNTEAFF
J gene: TRBJ2-6; V gene: TRBV30; D gene: -; clone size: once; CDR3 DNA: TGTGCCTGCCCCGAGCGACTCTCTGGGGCCAACGTCCTGACTTTC; CDR3 protein: CACPERLSGANVLTF
J gene: TRBJ1-3; V gene: TRBV19; D gene: -; clone size: -; CDR3 DNA: TGTGCCGGATCCAGGGGAATCTCCTCTGGAAACACCATATATTTT; CDR3 protein: CAGSRGISSGNTIYF
J gene: TRBJ1-5; V gene: TRBV19; D gene: -; clone size: -; CDR3 DNA: TGTGCCAGTAGTATAGACCCCCGTTATAGCAATCAGCCCCAGCATTTT; CDR3 protein: CASSIDPRYSNQPQHF
J gene: TRBJ1-5; V gene: TRBV7-8; D gene: -; clone size: -; CDR3 DNA: TGTGCCAGCAGCTTAGTTAGGGAGCCTAATCAGCCCCAGCATTTT; CDR3 protein: CASSLVREPNQPQHF
J gene: TRBJ2-1; V gene: TRBV4-3; D gene: TRBD2; clone size: -; CDR3 DNA: TGCGCCAGCAGCCAACAGACCTCTAGCGGGGAAGAGGCTGAGCAGTTCTTC; CDR3 protein: CASSQQTSSGEEAEQFF
J gene: TRBJ1-2; V gene: TRBV6-4; D gene: TRBD1; clone size: once; CDR3 DNA: TGTGCCAGCGGGACAGGGTCTTTCAGAGTTAACTATGGCTACACCTTC; CDR3 protein: CASGTGSFRVNYGYTF